The 19 T cell receptor beta chains below all came from one sample that was sequenced in a study of blood T cell repertoires in COVID-19. TCRdb's copy holds only in-frame clones and misses some; the assay was immunoSEQ multiplex PCR. Among around 63,000 clones listed, roughly 83% were seen once. The sequenced sample was peripheral blood. Receptors were obtained from a man in his 60s with COVID-19, enrolled during active disease.

The CDR3 reads CASSLDIYEQYF. CDR3 nucleotides: TGTGCCAGCAGTCTGGACATTTACGAGCAGTACTTC. The V gene is TRBV2, the J gene TRBJ2-7, with D possibly TRBD1 on 5 matching bases. Germline values: CDR1 SNHLY, CDR2 FYNNEI. Trimming took off 5 bases at V and 4 bases at J, with 9 bases between the two ends. CDR3 length equals 12 residues.

The V and J genes are TRBV6-7 and TRBJ2-2, with 7 bases lining up with TRBD2. TRBV6-7 is marked as an open reading frame, function uncertain. The CDR3 totals 17 residues. The junction had 10 bases not matched to a gene; V was cut back by 0 bases and J by 6 bases. In DNA form, the CDR3 reads TGTGCCAGCAGTTACTCGGCGGGAGTAGTATTTGCCGGGGAGCTGTTTTTT. Amino acids: CASSYSAGVVFAGELFF.

This chain joins TRBV5-1 and TRBJ2-3, with 11 positions matching TRBD2. The CDR3 extends over 15 amino acids. Germline CDR1 reads SGHRS; CDR2 reads YFSETQ. V gave up 7 bases and J gave up 5 bases; unmatched junction bases: 9. CDR3 coding DNA: TGCGCCAGCGATAGTAGCGGGGGGGCCGAAGATACGCAGTATTTT. Translating gives CASDSSGGAEDTQYF.

The chain couples TRBV29-1 to TRBJ1-2; TRBD1 matches at 9 bases. Germline V lookup: CDR1 SQVTM, CDR2 ANQGSEA. This CDR3 has 15 amino acids. The trim removed 1 base at V and 8 bases at J, leaving 11 bases unmatched. The CDR3 sequence is CSVEGRNRQGVGYTF. The CDR3 DNA reads as TGCAGCGTTGAAGGGCGGAACCGACAGGGGGTAGGCTACACCTTC.

This sequence joins TRBV5-4 and TRBJ2-1; TRBD1 agrees at 7 bases. V trimming: 4 bases; J trimming: 1 base; junction bases outside the gene matches: 2. In germline, CDR1 is SGHNT, CDR2 YYREEE (reference sequence). The CDR3 is made up of 14 amino acids. The DNA of the CDR3 is TGTGCCAGCAGCCGGGACAGTTCCTACAATGAGCAGTTCTTC. Translating it yields CASSRDSSYNEQFF. Filled out from reference TRBV5-4 and TRBJ2-1, the complete variable domain reads ETGVTQSPTHLIKTRGQQVTLRCSSQSGHNTVSWYQQALGQGPQFIFQYYREEENGRGNFPPRFSGLQFPNYSSELNVNALELDDSALYLCASSRDSSYNEQFFGPGTRLTVL.

This clone was detected only a few times. The rearrangement uses TRBV2 and TRBJ2-1; 9 bases map to TRBD2. Germline CDR1 is SNHLY and CDR2 is FYNNEI. The junction had 8 bases not matched to a gene; V was cut back by 7 bases and J by 10 bases. The CDR3 has 13 amino acids. Here the CDR3 DNA reads TGTGCCAGCACCAGACTAGCGGTCGAAGAGCAGTTCTTC. Residues: CASTRLAVEEQFF. The full variable domain, rest sourced from reference TRBV2 and TRBJ2-1, is EPEVTQTPSHQVTQMGQEVILRCVPISNHLYFYWYRQILGQKVEFLVSFYNNEISEKSEIFDDQFSVERPDGSNFTLKIRSTKLEDSAMYFCASTRLAVEEQFFGPGTRLTVL.

This clone appeared a single time. The V and J genes are TRBV19 and TRBJ1-2; a possible D gene is TRBD1 (6 bases). Trimming stripped 6 bases from V and 2 bases from J, with 13 bases between. This CDR3 spans 14 amino acids. In germline, CDR1 is LNHDA, CDR2 SQIVND (reference sequence). The CDR3 loop reads CASRVQTGNYGYTF. The CDR3 region has the DNA TGTGCCAGTAGAGTACAGACAGGAAACTATGGCTACACCTTC.

The genes are TRBV2 and TRBJ1-5, with 8 bases identical to TRBD1. CDR3 length equals 15 residues. Germline CDR1 reads SNHLY; CDR2 reads FYNNEI. The ends lost 2 bases at V and 6 bases at J; junction bases unmatched: 6. The CDR3 sequence: CASSEYGTGFQPQHF. The CDR3 DNA sequence: TGTGCCAGCAGTGAATACGGGACAGGTTTTCAGCCCCAGCATTTT.

This chain joins TRBV28 and TRBJ2-1; TRBD2 matches 7 bases. The germline V gene encodes CDR1 MDHEN and CDR2 SYDVKM. The ends lost 3 bases at V and 9 bases at J; junction bases unmatched: 2. The CDR3 is 12 residues long. The CDR3 spells CASSFQRGEQFF. For the CDR3, the DNA is TGTGCCAGCAGTTTCCAGCGGGGTGAGCAGTTCTTC.

This clone was counted once. The genes are TRBV7-9 and TRBJ1-4; D remains unclear. The CDR3 runs to 15 residues. V was shortened by 1 base and J by 3 bases, with 9 bases between the two germline ends. The V gene's germline CDR1 is SEHNR and CDR2 FQNEAQ (reference sequence). Written as DNA, the CDR3 is TGTGCCAGCAGCTTAGTCGGGGATTCTAATGAAAAACTGTTTTTT. It yields the protein CASSLVGDSNEKLFF.

The rearrangement uses TRBV3-1 (or the pseudogene TRBV3-2) and TRBJ2-1; weak D call: TRBD2 (5 bases). CDR1 LGHDT and CDR2 YNNKEL come from the germline V gene (reference sequence). The V and J ends lost 1 base and 4 bases respectively, with 17 bases between them. CDR3 length: 17 amino acids. For the CDR3, the DNA is TGTGCCAGCAGCCAAGCGGGGAATACCCTTACTTACAATGAGCAGTTCTTC. Its translation: CASSQAGNTLTYNEQFF.

The genes are TRBV2 and TRBJ2-2; D might be TRBD2 (5 bases). V lost 2 bases to trimming and J lost 1 base, with 8 bases between them. The germline V gene encodes CDR1 SNHLY and CDR2 FYNNEI. The CDR3 totals 15 residues. DNA for the CDR3: TGTGCCAGCAGTGAAAGGGCGGGGAACACCGGGGAGCTGTTTTTT. Protein sequence: CASSERAGNTGELFF.

V is TRBV6-6 and J is TRBJ1-2; TRBD1 agrees at 7 bases. In germline, CDR1 is MNHNY, CDR2 SVGAGI (reference sequence). The junction had 8 bases not matched to a gene; V was cut back by 5 bases and J by 8 bases. The CDR3 length is 13 residues. The CDR3 loop is CASSRDSTVGYTF. The DNA of the CDR3 is TGTGCCAGCAGTAGGGACAGCACTGTGGGCTACACCTTC.

The chain links TRBV18 to TRBJ1-4, with 10 bases matching TRBD1. CDR3 length equals 16 residues. CDR1 is KGHSH, CDR2 LQKENI, per germline. J lost 7 bases, V lost 5 bases, and 10 bases had no gene match. The chain's CDR3 is CASSSLTGGGFEKLFF. In nucleotides, the CDR3 is TGTGCCAGCTCATCCCTGACAGGGGGCGGATTTGAAAAACTGTTTTTT.

This chain uses TRBV10-3 with TRBJ1-1; D is uncertain. Looked up from germline, CDR1 is ENHRY and CDR2 is SYGVKD. V gave up 2 bases and J gave up 0 bases, with 10 bases separating them. The CDR3 sequence is 15 residues long. CDR3 nucleotide sequence: TGTGCCATCAGTGAGGGGCGGGGAATGAACACTGAAGCTTTCTTT. Its translation is CAISEGRGMNTEAFF.

The chain has TRBV28 and TRBJ1-4, with 7 bases fitting TRBD1. Germline CDR1 and CDR2: MDHEN and SYDVKM. V was clipped by 5 bases and J by 6 bases; unmatched bases: 6. This CDR3 has 14 amino acids. This chain's CDR3 is CASSRRGRDEKLFF. The CDR3, as DNA: TGTGCCAGCAGTCGTAGGGGGCGGGATGAAAAACTGTTTTTT.

The chain has TRBV28 and TRBJ1-2, with a weak D call TRBD1 (6 bases). With 11 bases removed from V and 4 bases from J, the gap between germline ends came to 17 bases. The CDR3 is made up of 13 amino acids. Germline V gene sequence: CDR1 MDHEN, CDR2 SYDVKM. CDR3 loop: CAVNQGKIYGYTF. The DNA of the CDR3 is TGTGCCGTAAACCAGGGGAAGATCTATGGCTACACCTTC.

This chain joins TRBV7-9 and TRBJ1-1, with 9 bases lining up with TRBD1. The V segment lost 5 bases and the J segment 3 bases; nucleotides outside the gene matches: 7. The CDR3 consists of 15 residues. Germline loops: CDR1 SEHNR, CDR2 FQNEAQ (reference sequence). DNA for the CDR3: TGTGCCAGCAGCCTACAGGGGGCGCCGGACACTGAAGCTTTCTTT. This translates into CASSLQGAPDTEAFF.

The V and J genes are TRBV19 and TRBJ2-4, with 7 nucleotides matching TRBD1. CDR1 is LNHDA, CDR2 SQIVND, per germline (reference sequence). The CDR3 has 16 amino acids. V lost 6 bases and J lost 3; bases outside the gene matches: 11. CDR3 sequence (DNA): TGTGCCAGTAGCCCAGCACAGGGGCACGGCAAAAACATTCAGTACTTC. This codes for CASSPAQGHGKNIQYF.